Listed here is a single T cell receptor (beta chain). Its antigen is not known. Regarding donors, all were healthy bone marrow donors. PCR used 60 Vbeta primers and 13 Jbeta primers. The repertoire was sequenced with immunoSEQ multiplex PCR; TCRdb's copy has only in-frame clones and lacks some. The sample includes about 94,000 clones, around 69% of them seen just once. This entry belongs to a study of cytomegalovirus exposure and HLA in healthy donors. Findings and caveats of the study: Reported performance of the classifier showed diagnosis of cytomegalovirus status with high specificity and sensitivity. In a later analysis, TCR beta V- and J-gene trimming was associated with a missense DCLRE1C variant.

This CDR3 is built from 13 residues. V lost 4 bases to trimming and J lost 0 bases, with 8 bases between them. Germline-derived CDR1 and CDR2 are SGHNT and YYREEE (reference sequence). The chain recombines TRBV5-4 with TRBJ2-7, with D maybe TRBD1 (5 bases). The material sequenced was PBMCs. The sequence was collected from a man aged 25 to 40 in good health and CMV-seronegative. The CDR3 DNA is TGTGCCAGCAGCCCAGGGCCCTCCTACGAGCAGTACTTC. It codes for CASSPGPSYEQYF.